This is a list of T cell receptor beta chains from one sample in a study of CD8 T cells in Susac syndrome. Using its own MiXCR run on the immunoSEQ multiplex PCR reads, TCRdb lists one record per CDR3 protein. Of 130,000 to 150,000 distinct CDR3 sequences detected, approximately 95% appear once; the ten largest clones hold 0.065% to 0.1%. The sample comprised CD4+ T cells from PBMCs. The receptors were gathered from a human donor with Susac syndrome. CDR3s include the opening cysteine and the closing phenylalanine or tryptophan. D genes are given only for firm matches. The size field is filled for only some rows; it gives once, few, many or a size class.

TRBV28,TRBJ2-5,-,TRBD2,14,TGTGCCAGCAGGACGGGAGGGGCGGGGGAGACCCAGTACTTC,CASRTGGAGETQYF
TRBV4-1,TRBJ1-1,-,TRBD1,16,TGCGCCAGCAGCCAAGGAGGGGGGACAGGGGGCACTGAAGCTTTCTTT,CASSQGGGTGGTEAFF
TRBV18,TRBJ1-5,-,-,13,TGTGCCAGCTCATTCGGTAAGGATCAGCCCCAGCATTTT,CASSFGKDQPQHF
TRBV7-2,TRBJ2-3,-,-,13,TGTGCCAGCAGCCTACGGGGAAAAGATACGCAGTATTTT,CASSLRGKDTQYF
TRBV5-1,TRBJ2-5,-,TRBD2,15,TGCGCCAGCAGTTTGGGGACTAGCGGGAGAGAGACCCAGTACTTC,CASSLGTSGRETQYF
TRBV24-1,TRBJ2-2,-,-,12,TGTGCCACCAGTGCCTACACCGGGGAGCTGTTTTTT,CATSAYTGELFF
TRBV20-1,TRBJ2-1,-,TRBD2,14,TGCAGTGCTAGTCCCGCTAGCGGCCGCAATGAGCAGTTCTTC,CSASPASGRNEQFF
TRBV12-3/TRBV12-4,TRBJ2-6,-,TRBD1,17,TGTGCCAGCAGGAGACAAAGACAGGGTTTTGGGGCCAACGTCCTGACTTTC,CASRRQRQGFGANVLTF
TRBV7-7,TRBJ2-2,-,-,13,TGTGCCAGCAGCCTACGACGGGGCGGGGAGCTGTTTTTT,CASSLRRGGELFF
TRBV7-6,TRBJ2-7,-,-,14,TGTGCCAGCAGCTTAGATGCGGGAACCTACGAGCAGTACTTC,CASSLDAGTYEQYF
TRBV13,TRBJ2-1,-,-,14,TGTGCCAGTCGCTCTTGGAACAGGGTGCATGAGCAGTTCTTC,CASRSWNRVHEQFF
TRBV11-1,TRBJ1-1,-,-,13,TGTGCCAGCAGCAAACAGATTAACACTGAAGCTTTCTTT,CASSKQINTEAFF
TRBV20-1,TRBJ1-4,-,TRBD1,14,TGCAGTGCTCCGGGACAGGGGAGGAATGAAAAACTGTTTTTT,CSAPGQGRNEKLFF
TRBV3-1,TRBJ1-2,-,-,12,TGTGCCAGCAGCCAACTAAACTATGGCTACACCTTC,CASSQLNYGYTF
TRBV24-1,TRBJ2-1,-,TRBD2,17,TGTGCCACCAGTGATTTTAGGGGGACTAGCGGGTACAATGAGCAGTTCTTC,CATSDFRGTSGYNEQFF
TRBV20-1,TRBJ1-6,few,-,15,TGCAGTGCTAGAGATACGAGCTCCTATAATTCACCCCTCCACTTT,CSARDTSSYNSPLHF
TRBV20-1,TRBJ2-1,-,-,13,TGCAGTGCTAGGGACCCTGGGTACAATGAGCAGTTCTTC,CSARDPGYNEQFF
TRBV19,TRBJ1-2,-,-,15,TGTGCCAGTAGTCGAACGTTAACGGGCAACTATGGCTACACCTTC,CASSRTLTGNYGYTF
TRBV18,TRBJ2-6,-,TRBD2,17,TGTGCCAGCTCATCGAATCGGGGGGACTCTGGGGCCAACGTCCTGACTTTC,CASSSNRGDSGANVLTF
TRBV23-1,TRBJ2-3,-,-,18,TGCGCCAGCAGTCAATCGAGGCCCCCGGGCCTCTGGACCTTATCCCAGTATTTT,CASSQSRPPGLWTLSQYF
TRBV5-1,TRBJ2-1,-,-,11,TGCGCCAGCGGAGCATACAATGAGCAGTTCTTC,CASGAYNEQFF
TRBV20-1,TRBJ2-3,-,TRBD2,15,TGCAGTCTGCCGACTAGCGGGAGTAGGTCAGATACGCAGTATTTT,CSLPTSGSRSDTQYF
TRBV7-3,TRBJ2-3,-,TRBD1,15,TGTGCCAGCAGCCGAGGACAGGGAGAAACAGATACGCAGTATTTT,CASSRGQGETDTQYF
TRBV14,TRBJ2-5,-,-,16,TGTGCCAGCAGCCCGTACAGGTTGGGGAGTCAAGAGACCCAGTACTTC,CASSPYRLGSQETQYF
TRBV10-3,TRBJ2-7,-,-,13,TGTGCCATCAGTGATGAGGATACCTACGAGCAGTACTTC,CAISDEDTYEQYF
TRBV29-1,TRBJ1-1,-,-,13,TGCAGCGTGACGGGAGGGCTGAACACTGAAGCTTTCTTT,CSVTGGLNTEAFF
TRBV9,TRBJ2-2,-,TRBD2,15,TGTGCCAGCAGCGTAGAGGCGCGGGGGGCCGGGGAGCTGTTTTTT,CASSVEARGAGELFF
TRBV20-1,TRBJ1-1,-,TRBD1,15,TGCAGTGCTAGACCCGGGACAGGGGCCTACACTGAAGCTTTCTTT,CSARPGTGAYTEAFF
TRBV28,TRBJ1-2,-,-,14,TGTGCCAGCAGTTTATCAGAGGTACGCTATGGCTACACCTTC,CASSLSEVRYGYTF
TRBV9,TRBJ1-2,-,-,14,TGTGCCAGCAGCCCCCGTGGTACAGACTATGGCTACACCTTC,CASSPRGTDYGYTF
TRBV11-2,TRBJ2-1,-,TRBD2,18,TGTGCCAGCAGCTCTCCCCCCGGGACTAGCGGGCTGGGAGGTGAGCAGTTCTTC,CASSSPPGTSGLGGEQFF
TRBV20-1,TRBJ2-3,-,TRBD2,14,TGCAGTGGCAAGAGCGGGGGGGCAACAGATACGCAGTATTTT,CSGKSGGATDTQYF
TRBV12-3/TRBV12-4,TRBJ2-7,-,-,14,TGTGCCAGCAGTTTAGGAGGGGAAACCTACGAGCAGTACTTC,CASSLGGETYEQYF
TRBV29-1,TRBJ1-1,-,-,17,TGCAGCGTTGAAGATCAGACCCCTCGAAGAAGGCACACTGAAGCTTTCTTT,CSVEDQTPRRRHTEAFF
TRBV25-1,TRBJ2-3,-,-,15,TGTGCCAGCAGTGATTCTAGCAGAGTAGCAGATACGCAGTATTTT,CASSDSSRVADTQYF
TRBV28,TRBJ1-2,-,-,20,TGTGCCAGTCGTCCCCACAACACCCTAGTCCTGGGGGGCGAAGCATATGGCTACACCTTC,CASRPHNTLVLGGEAYGYTF
TRBV3-1,TRBJ2-6,-,TRBD2,18,TGTGCCAGCAGCCAAGTAGTAGCGGGGGGGCTTGGGGCCAACGTCCTGACTTTC,CASSQVVAGGLGANVLTF
TRBV25-1,TRBJ1-1,-,-,15,TGTGCCAGCAGTGAATCGGAACAGGGTTACACTGAAGCTTTCTTT,CASSESEQGYTEAFF
TRBV27,TRBJ2-3,-,TRBD1,14,TGTGCCAGCAGCCAGGACAGGATCGCAGATACGCAGTATTTT,CASSQDRIADTQYF
TRBV7-9,TRBJ1-1,-,-,11,TGTGCCAGCAGCTTAGAACTTGAAGCTTTCTTT,CASSLELEAFF
TRBV3-1,TRBJ2-6,-,-,15,TGTGCCAGCAGCCATGGGGTGATGGCGGCCAACGTCCTGACTTTC,CASSHGVMAANVLTF
TRBV28,TRBJ1-5,-,-,15,TGTGCCAGCAGCACCAGGGACTATAGCAATCAGCCCCAGCATTTT,CASSTRDYSNQPQHF
TRBV7-2,TRBJ2-3,-,TRBD1,14,TGTGCCAGCAGCCGTTCGGACAGGGCAGATACGCAGTATTTT,CASSRSDRADTQYF
TRBV28,TRBJ2-4,-,-,15,TGTGCCAGCAGTTTGGACGGGCGGGCCAAAAACATTCAGTACTTC,CASSLDGRAKNIQYF
TRBV2,TRBJ2-3,-,-,11,TGTGCCAGCACCCCTACAGATACGCAGTATTTT,CASTPTDTQYF
TRBV7-9,TRBJ2-5,-,TRBD2,17,TGTGCCAGCAGCTTGGGTCTCCTAGCGGGGGCTCAAGAGACCCAGTACTTC,CASSLGLLAGAQETQYF
TRBV7-8,TRBJ2-5,-,-,13,TGTGCCAGCCATCAGGACCAGGAAGAGACCCAGTACTTC,CASHQDQEETQYF
TRBV5-4,TRBJ2-4,once,TRBD1,15,TGTGCCAGCAGCTCTCCTCTCGACAGGGGCCACATTCAGTACTTC,CASSSPLDRGHIQYF
TRBV5-1,TRBJ1-1,-,TRBD1,15,TGCGCCAGCAGCCACACAGGGGGCCAGGGCACTGAAGCTTTCTTT,CASSHTGGQGTEAFF
TRBV5-4,TRBJ1-2,-,-,15,TGTGCCGGCAGCTTGGGGGGCAGGCAAAACTATGGCTACACCTTC,CAGSLGGRQNYGYTF
TRBV19,TRBJ2-7,-,TRBD1,15,TGTGCCAGTAGTCCCCGGGACAGGGGTACCTACGAGCAGTACTTC,CASSPRDRGTYEQYF
TRBV13,TRBJ2-2,-,-,16,TGTGCCAGCAGCCCCAACCCTCTACGGGGCACCGGGGAGCTGTTTTTT,CASSPNPLRGTGELFF
TRBV29-1,TRBJ2-3,-,-,14,TGCAGCGTTGATGGCAGGTGGAGGACAGATACGCAGTATTTT,CSVDGRWRTDTQYF
TRBV20-1,TRBJ2-3,-,TRBD2,15,TGCAGTGCTAGCGGGAGGGCCTCCGACACAGATACGCAGTATTTT,CSASGRASDTDTQYF
TRBV7-2,TRBJ1-1,-,-,14,TGTGCCAGCACCCCGGGACGGGTTGTCACTGAAGCTTTCTTT,CASTPGRVVTEAFF
TRBV29-1,TRBJ1-2,-,-,12,TGCAGCGTTGATCCGGGGAACTATGGCTACACCTTC,CSVDPGNYGYTF
TRBV12-3/TRBV12-4,TRBJ2-1,-,TRBD2,16,TGTGCCAGCAGCCGAACCGGGACTAGCGGGGGTAATGAGCAGTTCTTC,CASSRTGTSGGNEQFF
TRBV5-5,TRBJ1-2,-,-,13,TGTGCCAGCAGCGACAGGTGGGGCTATGGCTACACCTTC,CASSDRWGYGYTF
TRBV5-1,TRBJ1-5,-,-,13,TGCGCCAGCAGCTTGCTGTGGGGCACGCCCCAGCATTTT,CASSLLWGTPQHF